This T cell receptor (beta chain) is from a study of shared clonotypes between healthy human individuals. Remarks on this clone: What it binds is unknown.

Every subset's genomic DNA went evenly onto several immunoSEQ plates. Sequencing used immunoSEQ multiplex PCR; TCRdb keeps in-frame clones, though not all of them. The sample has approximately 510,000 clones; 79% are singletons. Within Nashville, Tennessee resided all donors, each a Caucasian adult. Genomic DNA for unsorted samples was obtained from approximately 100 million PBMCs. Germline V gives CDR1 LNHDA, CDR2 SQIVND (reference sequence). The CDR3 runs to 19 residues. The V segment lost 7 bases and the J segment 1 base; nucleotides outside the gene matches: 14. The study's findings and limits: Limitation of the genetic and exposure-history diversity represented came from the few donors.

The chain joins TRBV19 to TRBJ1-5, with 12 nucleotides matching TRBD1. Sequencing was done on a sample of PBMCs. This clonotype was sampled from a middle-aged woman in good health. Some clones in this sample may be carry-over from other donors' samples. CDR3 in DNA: TGTGCCAGTACCAATCCCCGGGACAGGGGGCGAATAAGCAATCAGCCCCAGCATTTT. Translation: CASTNPRDRGRISNQPQHF.